These T cell receptor beta chains were read from a single sample in a study of blood T cell repertoires in COVID-19. TCRdb's copy holds only in-frame clones and misses some; the assay was immunoSEQ multiplex PCR. Of 55,000 to 65,000 clones in the sample, around 87% are singletons; the top ten hold 6.9%. The sequencing sample was made of peripheral blood. These receptors came from a man aged 55 to 70 with active or convalescent COVID-19. Each CDR3 is given with its conserved first and last residue. Each record gives: CDR3 DNA, CDR3 protein, J gene, clone size, D gene, V gene. A D gene is named only where the DNA matches it firmly. Not every row has a clone size; where given, it reads once, few, many or a size class.

DNA: TGTGCCAGCAGTTTATCGGGGCAGGGCTCGAGGACTGAAGCTTTCTTT; CDR3: CASSLSGQGSRTEAFF; J: TRBJ1-1; size: .; D: .; V: TRBV27
DNA: TGTGCCAGCAGCGTCCGGGACAGGGGTGCCACTGAAGCTTTCTTT; CDR3: CASSVRDRGATEAFF; J: TRBJ1-1; size: .; D: TRBD1; V: TRBV5-8
DNA: TGTGCCAGCAGTCGACGCGTTGGGACAGGGAGGGGTGAAAACATTCAGTACTTC; CDR3: CASSRRVGTGRGENIQYF; J: TRBJ2-4; size: .; D: TRBD1; V: TRBV28
DNA: TGTGCCAGCAGCCGACAGGGGATCTCCTACGAGCAGTACTTC; CDR3: CASSRQGISYEQYF; J: TRBJ2-7; size: .; D: TRBD1; V: TRBV3-1/TRBV3-2
DNA: TGCGCCAGCAGCCCGGACAGGGGGCGAAGAGGCTACACCTTC; CDR3: CASSPDRGRRGYTF; J: TRBJ1-2; size: .; D: TRBD1; V: TRBV4-1
DNA: TGTGCCAGCAGCGCCGCAGGGATTCGGAACACTGAAGCTTTCTTT; CDR3: CASSAAGIRNTEAFF; J: TRBJ1-1; size: .; D: .; V: TRBV7-8
DNA: TGTGCCAGTAGACCAGATACATCTAACTATGGCTACACCTTC; CDR3: CASRPDTSNYGYTF; J: TRBJ1-2; size: .; D: .; V: TRBV19
DNA: TGCGCCAGCACCCCGGACAGGGGAAGGTTTTCCTACGAGCAGTACTTC; CDR3: CASTPDRGRFSYEQYF; J: TRBJ2-7; size: .; D: TRBD1; V: TRBV10-1
DNA: TGTGCCACCAGCAGGGAAGGGGAACATCGCGGCTACACCTTC; CDR3: CATSREGEHRGYTF; J: TRBJ1-2; size: .; D: .; V: TRBV15
DNA: TGTGCCAGCAGCCCGAGAAGGGGCATGAAGGACACAGATACGCAGTATTTT; CDR3: CASSPRRGMKDTDTQYF; J: TRBJ2-3; size: .; D: .; V: TRBV14
DNA: TGCGCCAGCAGCTTGGCCCCCTCGGACAGGGTTGACACTGAAGCTTTCTTT; CDR3: CASSLAPSDRVDTEAFF; J: TRBJ1-1; size: .; D: TRBD1; V: TRBV5-1
DNA: TGTGCCAGTAGTCTTCGGGGGGAGAACACTGAAGCTTTCTTT; CDR3: CASSLRGENTEAFF; J: TRBJ1-1; size: .; D: .; V: TRBV19
DNA: TGTGCCAGCAGTGAGAACGGAGGGCTAGTGCAGCCCCAGCATTTT; CDR3: CASSENGGLVQPQHF; J: TRBJ1-5; size: .; D: .; V: TRBV6-1
DNA: TGCAGTGCTAGTTTCCCGGCGGAGAACATTCAGTACTTC; CDR3: CSASFPAENIQYF; J: TRBJ2-4; size: .; D: .; V: TRBV20-1
DNA: TGTGCCAGCAGTTTCAGGGCCGGAGTTATGATGAACACTGAAGCTTTCTTT; CDR3: CASSFRAGVMMNTEAFF; J: TRBJ1-1; size: .; D: .; V: TRBV27
DNA: TGCGCCAGCAGCCGACAGGGGGGCTCCTACAATGAGCAGTTCTTC; CDR3: CASSRQGGSYNEQFF; J: TRBJ2-1; size: once; D: TRBD1; V: TRBV5-1
DNA: TGCGCCAGCAGCCACGGACAGGGCGAGCAGTACTTC; CDR3: CASSHGQGEQYF; J: TRBJ2-7; size: .; D: TRBD1; V: TRBV5-1
DNA: TGTGCCAGCAGCCCGAACAGGGATTCCCGAGAAGCTTTCTTT; CDR3: CASSPNRDSREAFF; J: TRBJ1-1; size: few; D: .; V: TRBV11-2
DNA: TGTGCCAGCAGCGTAGTCATCGGGAGGAATGAGCAGTTCTTC; CDR3: CASSVVIGRNEQFF; J: TRBJ2-1; size: once; D: TRBD2; V: TRBV9